These 23 T cell receptor beta chains were all obtained from the same sample, sequenced in a study of identical twins. TCRdb reprocessed the 5' RACE reads with MiXCR, giving one entry per CDR3 protein. The table lists hundreds of thousands of distinct CDR3 sequences, around 8.3% of them singletons. These data also featured in a second study, about yellow fever vaccine responses in identical twins.

Sequenced input: PBMCs. The receptors come from a woman between 18 and 30 years old in good health.

The gene calls are TRBV12-3 or TRBV12-4 and TRBJ2-4, with TRBD1 matching over 9 bases. This CDR3 is 17 amino acids long. The V segment lost 3 bases and the J segment 2 bases; nucleotides outside the gene matches: 8. The CDR3 nucleotides read TGTGCCAGCAGTTTGGAGACAGGGGGAGGGACCAAAAACATTCAGTACTTC. It yields the protein CASSLETGGGTKNIQYF.

The chain combines TRBV5-1 with TRBJ2-7; 7 bases map to TRBD1. The CDR3 is made up of 16 amino acids. CDR1 is SGHRS, CDR2 YFSETQ, per germline. With 4 bases clipped from V and 2 bases from J, the junction kept 12 bases outside the gene matches. The CDR3, as DNA: TGCGCCAGCAGCCTAGCCGGACAGGAGCTTCCCTACGAGCAGTACTTC. It yields the protein CASSLAGQELPYEQYF. Filled out from reference TRBV5-1 and TRBJ2-7, the complete variable domain reads KAGVTQTPRYLIKTRGQQVTLSCSPISGHRSVSWYQQTPGQGLQFLFEYFSETQRNKGNFPGRFSGRQFSNSRSEMNVSTLELGDSALYLCASSLAGQELPYEQYFGPGTRLTVT.

The chain couples TRBV3-1 to TRBJ2-4; D is uncertain. Germline assignment: CDR1 LGHDT and CDR2 YNNKEL (reference sequence). The CDR3 loop spans 11 amino acids. The ends were cut back, 1 base at V and 11 bases at J, with 6 bases in the middle. For the CDR3, the DNA is TGTGCCAGCAGCCAAGGTGGGGTTCAGTACTTC. Its protein is CASSQGGVQYF.

This clonotype occurred many times. The rearrangement joins TRBV3-1 to TRBJ2-3; 13 nucleotides agree with TRBD2. V lost 4 bases to trimming and J lost 3 bases; unmatched junction nucleotides: 4. Germline lookup yields CDR1 LGHDT and CDR2 YNNKEL (reference sequence). The CDR3 loop spans 16 amino acids. CDR3: CASSPLAGGLTDTQYF. CDR3 bases: TGTGCCAGCAGCCCACTAGCGGGAGGGCTAACAGATACGCAGTATTTT.

This clonotype appeared many times. The chain has TRBV5-1 and TRBJ2-7; 11 nucleotides line up with TRBD2. Per germline, CDR1 SGHRS and CDR2 YFSETQ. The J segment lost 3 bases and the V segment lost 1 base, leaving 0 bases of the junction unmatched. This CDR3 contains 14 residues. The CDR3 here is CASSLTSGGYEQYF. The CDR3 DNA follows: TGCGCCAGCAGCTTGACTAGCGGGGGCTACGAGCAGTACTTC.

This clonotype was observed at least ten times. The genes are TRBV20-1 and TRBJ1-4; 8 nucleotides align to TRBD1. This CDR3 has 15 amino acids. Trimming took 3 bases from V and 1 from J; bases not matched to a gene: 4. Germline CDR1 and CDR2: DFQATT and SNEGSKA (reference sequence). CDR3 bases: TGCAGTGCTAGGGACAGGGAGCAAACTAATGAAAAACTGTTTTTT. Its protein product is CSARDREQTNEKLFF.

V gene TRBV4-1 combines with J gene TRBJ1-4; 10 positions agree with TRBD1. There are 16 residues in the CDR3. In germline, CDR1 is MGHRA, CDR2 YSYEKL. Unmatched junction bases numbered 7, after V lost 3 bases and J lost 6 bases. The CDR3 sequence is CASSHPGQGVDEKLFF. For the CDR3, the DNA is TGCGCCAGCAGCCACCCTGGACAGGGGGTGGATGAAAAACTGTTTTTT.

The chain links TRBV2 to TRBJ1-5; D uncertain. CDR3 length: 15 residues. CDR1 is SNHLY, CDR2 FYNNEI, per germline. The ends were cut back, 4 bases at V and 0 bases at J, with 10 bases in the middle. CDR3 DNA: TGTGCCAGCAGTGGGGCTGCCGGTAGCAATCAGCCCCAGCATTTT. Residues: CASSGAAGSNQPQHF.

The genes are TRBV5-6 and TRBJ2-1, with D tentatively TRBD1 (5 bases). Germline-derived CDR1 and CDR2 are SGHDT and YYEEEE. The CDR3 sequence is 13 residues long. The ends were cut back, 4 bases at V and 6 bases at J, with 11 bases in the middle. CDR3 bases: TGTGCCAGCAGCGTACAGGCGTCCAATGAGCAGTTCTTC. Its translation is CASSVQASNEQFF.

This chain uses TRBV3-1 with TRBJ1-2; TRBD1 matches at 11 bases. J gave up 4 bases and V 3 bases, and 10 bases lay outside the gene matches. The germline gives CDR1 LGHDT, CDR2 YNNKEL (reference sequence). The CDR3 is 17 amino acids. CDR3 nucleotides: TGTGCCAGCAGCCAGGCCTTTTCCGGGACAGGGGGCTATGGCTACACCTTC. Its protein is CASSQAFSGTGGYGYTF.

The J gene is TRBJ2-7, the V gene TRBV20-1; TRBD2 aligns across 10 bases. Germline CDR1 is DFQATT and CDR2 is SNEGSKA (reference sequence). The CDR3 is 14 amino acids. V lost 5 bases to trimming and J lost 0 bases; unmatched junction nucleotides: 4. The CDR3 sequence: CSAWLAGASYEQYF. The CDR3 DNA reads TGCAGTGCTTGGCTAGCGGGAGCCTCCTACGAGCAGTACTTC.

This chain connects TRBV11-2 to TRBJ2-1; D is unresolved. The V end lost 5 bases, the J end lost 6 bases, and 20 bases lay between the germline ends. The CDR3 covers 16 residues. CDR1 SGHAT and CDR2 FQNNGV come from the germline V gene. As DNA, the CDR3 is TGTGCCAGCAGCCATCCGTACGAGTTGGTAAGCAATGAGCAGTTCTTC. It codes for CASSHPYELVSNEQFF.

Ten or more counts support this clonotype. The chain recombines TRBV7-8 with TRBJ2-5, with 8 bases aligning to TRBD1. The CDR3 spans 14 residues. Germline lookup yields CDR1 SGHVS and CDR2 FQNEAQ. J was trimmed by 5 bases and V by 1 base; bases with no gene match: 3. This chain's CDR3 is CASSLEQGVETQYF. CDR3 DNA: TGTGCCAGCAGCTTAGAACAGGGGGTGGAGACCCAGTACTTC.

This chain links TRBV7-8 with TRBJ2-1; D perhaps matches TRBD1 (5 bases). The CDR3 consists of 13 residues. V dropped 6 bases and J dropped 6 bases, with 12 bases sitting between them. CDR1 and CDR2 (germline): SGHVS, FQNEAQ. This chain's CDR3 is CASSPGQLNEQFF. The CDR3 nucleotides read TGTGCCAGCAGTCCCGGACAACTCAATGAGCAGTTCTTC. The whole variable domain, remainder taken from reference TRBV7-8 and TRBJ2-1, is GAGVSQSPRYKVAKRGQDVALRCDPISGHVSLFWYQQALGQGPEFLTYFQNEAQLDKSGLPSDRFFAERPEGSVSTLKIQRTQQEDSAVYLCASSPGQLNEQFFGPGTRLTVL.

This clonotype was counted ten times or more. As DNA, the CDR3 is TGTGCCAGCAGTCTGGGACAGGGCGAGCAGTACTTC. Translated, it gives CASSLGQGEQYF. This chain links TRBV12-3 or TRBV12-4 with TRBJ2-7; TRBD1 aligns across 9 bases. Trimming cost V 5 bases and J 6 bases; bases outside gene matches: 2. The CDR3 has 12 amino acids.

This clonotype was found a few times. Here the CDR3 DNA reads TGTGCCAGCAGTTACCGAGCCCCAGGAGGGGAACTTTCTAAGGGCTACGAGCAGTACTTC. It codes for CASSYRAPGGELSKGYEQYF. The genes are TRBV6-2 or TRBV6-3 and TRBJ2-7; tentative D call: TRBD2 (6 bases). The ends were cut back, 2 bases at V and 3 bases at J, with 29 bases in the middle. The CDR3 contains 20 residues. The germline gives CDR1 MNHEY, CDR2 SVGEGT.

J is TRBJ2-1 and V is TRBV7-2; the D gene is possibly TRBD1 (5 bases). Germline assignment: CDR1 SGHTA and CDR2 FQGNSA. V lost 2 bases and J lost 7, with 12 bases in between. The CDR3 totals 14 residues. CDR3 loop: CASSLMTEVNEQFF. The CDR3 region has the DNA TGTGCCAGCAGCTTAATGACAGAGGTGAATGAGCAGTTCTTC.

V gene TRBV5-1 combines with J gene TRBJ2-7; D possibly matches TRBD1 or TRBD2 (5 bases each). The V end was cut by 4 bases, the J end by 4 bases, with 18 bases between. The CDR3 contains 15 residues. Germline CDR1 SGHRS, CDR2 YFSETQ. Here the CDR3 DNA reads TGCGCCAGCAGCCTCTCCGGGACGCTCCCATACGAGCAGTACTTC. The encoded protein is CASSLSGTLPYEQYF.

In this sample, this clonotype turned up a few times. This sequence joins TRBV20-1 and TRBJ2-1; tentatively, D is TRBD1 or TRBD2 (6 bases each). The germline V gene encodes CDR1 DFQATT and CDR2 SNEGSKA (reference sequence). The CDR3 runs 21 residues. Trimming left V 3 bases short and J 8 bases short, with 38 bases between. Written as DNA, the CDR3 is TGCAGTGCTAGTGGCACAGGGAGGTTTTCCAATGAAATATCTTTGGTTTATGAGCAGTTCTTC. This translates into CSASGTGRFSNEISLVYEQFF.

This clonotype was recorded a few times. The chain couples TRBV10-3 to TRBJ2-2; weak D call: TRBD2 (7 bases). This CDR3 has 15 amino acids. The germline gives CDR1 ENHRY, CDR2 SYGVKD. Trimming removed 2 bases at V and 5 bases at J, with 12 bases between. The chain's CDR3 is CAISEAGASTGELFF. In DNA form, the CDR3 reads TGTGCCATCAGTGAGGCGGGGGCGAGTACCGGGGAGCTGTTTTTT.

A few counts support this clonotype. This chain links TRBV20-1 with TRBJ1-5; TRBD1 matches at 9 bases. The ends lost 3 bases at V and 6 bases at J; junction bases unmatched: 9. The CDR3 has 15 residues. Germline V gives CDR1 DFQATT, CDR2 SNEGSKA (reference sequence). CDR3 sequence reads: CSASLGGTGFQPQHF. Here the CDR3 DNA reads TGCAGTGCTAGTCTTGGTGGGACAGGGTTTCAGCCCCAGCATTTT.

In this sample, this clonotype turned up many times. V and J are TRBV20-1 and TRBJ1-1, with a weak D call TRBD1 (5 bases). The CDR3 is made up of 13 amino acids. Trimming cost V 5 bases and J 0 bases, with 10 bases left between them. The germline V gene encodes CDR1 DFQATT and CDR2 SNEGSKA (reference sequence). The CDR3: CSAERDLNTEAFF. The CDR3 coding sequence is TGCAGTGCTGAGCGGGACTTGAACACTGAAGCTTTCTTT.

This chain connects TRBV7-2 to TRBJ2-3; 7 bases are shared with TRBD2. The CDR3 consists of 16 residues. The germline V gene encodes CDR1 SGHTA and CDR2 FQGNSA. The V segment lost 3 bases and the J segment 4 bases; nucleotides outside the gene matches: 10. CDR3 in amino acids: CASSFSGLRGPDTQYF. CDR3 sequence (DNA): TGTGCCAGCAGCTTTAGCGGGCTGAGGGGCCCAGATACGCAGTATTTT. The full variable domain, its missing parts supplied by reference TRBV7-2 and TRBJ2-3, is GAGVSQSPSNKVTEKGKDVELRCDPISGHTALYWYRQSLGQGLEFLIYFQGNSAPDKSGLPSDRFSAERTGGSVSTLTIQRTQQEDSAVYLCASSFSGLRGPDTQYFGPGTRLTVL.